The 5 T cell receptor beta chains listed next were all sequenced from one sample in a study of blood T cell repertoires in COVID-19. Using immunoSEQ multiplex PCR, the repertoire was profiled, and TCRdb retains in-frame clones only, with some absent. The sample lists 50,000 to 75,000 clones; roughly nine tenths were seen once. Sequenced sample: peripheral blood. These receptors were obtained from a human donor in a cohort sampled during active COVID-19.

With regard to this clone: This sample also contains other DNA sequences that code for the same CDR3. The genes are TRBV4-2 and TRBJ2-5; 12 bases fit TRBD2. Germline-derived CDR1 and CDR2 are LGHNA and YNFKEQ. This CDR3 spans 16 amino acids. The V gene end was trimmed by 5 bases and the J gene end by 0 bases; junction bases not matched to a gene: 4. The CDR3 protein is CASSRGTSGYQETQYF. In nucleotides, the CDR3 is TGTGCCAGCAGCAGGGGGACTAGCGGGTACCAAGAGACCCAGTACTTC.

The CDR3 region is CASSYLGQGSNYEQYF. The CDR3, as DNA: TGTGCCAGCAGTTACTTGGGGCAGGGGTCGAATTACGAGCAGTACTTC. The chain is built from TRBV6-5 and TRBJ2-7; possible D gene TRBD1, 6 bases. V lost 1 base and J 4 bases, leaving 17 bases between the germline ends. Per germline, CDR1 MNHEY and CDR2 SVGAGI. The CDR3 has 16 amino acids.

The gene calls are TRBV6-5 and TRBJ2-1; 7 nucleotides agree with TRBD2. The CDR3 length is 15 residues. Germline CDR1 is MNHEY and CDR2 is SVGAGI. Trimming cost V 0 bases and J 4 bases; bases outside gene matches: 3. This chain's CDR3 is CASSYSTSAYNEQFF. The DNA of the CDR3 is TGTGCCAGCAGTTACTCTACTAGCGCGTACAATGAGCAGTTCTTC.

CDR3 coding DNA: TGTGCCAGCAGCTTAGCGTGGGCAGGGGATCTATACGGCTACACCTTC. This sequence encodes CASSLAWAGDLYGYTF. V is TRBV7-9 and J is TRBJ1-2, with D perhaps matching TRBD1 (6 bases). V lost 0 bases to trimming and J lost 8 bases, with 19 bases between them. Germline V gene sequence: CDR1 SEHNR, CDR2 FQNEAQ (reference sequence). The CDR3 totals 16 residues.

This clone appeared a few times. The CDR3 loop reads CASRPGAGGTYEQYF. The DNA of the CDR3 is TGTGCCAGCAGGCCCGGGGCAGGGGGTACCTACGAGCAGTACTTC. The rearrangement uses TRBV6-6 and TRBJ2-7; 7 bases match TRBD1. From germline, CDR1 is MNHNY and CDR2 SVGAGI (reference sequence). The CDR3 covers 15 residues. V trimming: 6 bases; J trimming: 2 bases; junction bases outside the gene matches: 10.